The 5 T cell receptor beta chains reported below all come from one sample, sequenced in a study of blood T cell repertoires in COVID-19. The data were produced by immunoSEQ multiplex PCR, yet TCRdb's version contains in-frame clones alone and is incomplete. Among 200,000 to 300,000 clones, around 84% were seen once, and the ten largest hold 4.2%. The sample was peripheral blood. These receptors originate from a man aged 55 to 70 with acute or convalescent COVID-19.

The rearrangement links TRBV7-2 to TRBJ2-3, with D tentatively TRBD2 (6 bases). The CDR3 covers 14 residues. CDR1 and CDR2 (germline): SGHTA, FQGNSA. V lost 11 bases and J 1 base, leaving 16 bases between the germline ends. This CDR3 is CAAGRRGGTDTQYF. The CDR3 DNA reads as TGTGCCGCTGGCCGGCGGGGCGGCACAGATACGCAGTATTTT. Full variable domain (missing parts from reference TRBV7-2 and TRBJ2-3): GAGVSQSPSNKVTEKGKDVELRCDPISGHTALYWYRQSLGQGLEFLIYFQGNSAPDKSGLPSDRFSAERTGGSVSTLTIQRTQQEDSAVYLCAAGRRGGTDTQYFGPGTRLTVL.

This clone appeared a few times. The V and J genes are TRBV7-3 and TRBJ2-7; 10 nucleotides line up with TRBD2. The germline V gene encodes CDR1 SGHTA and CDR2 FQGTGA. V shed 5 bases, J shed 3 bases, and the junction held 10 bases outside the gene matches. The length of the CDR3 is 16 residues. The CDR3 coding sequence is TGTGCCAGCAGCCTCTCCGCGGCTAGCGGGAGCTACGAGCAGTACTTC. This translates into CASSLSAASGSYEQYF. Drawing the rest from reference TRBV7-3 and TRBJ2-7, the complete variable domain is GAGVSQTPSNKVTEKGKYVELRCDPISGHTALYWYRQSLGQGPEFLIYFQGTGAADDSGLPNDRFFAVRPEGSVSTLKIQRTERGDSAVYLCASSLSAASGSYEQYFGPGTRLTVT.

The J gene is TRBJ1-1, the V gene TRBV7-9; D is uncertain. Trimming cost V 1 base and J 3 bases, with 9 bases left between them. The CDR3 spans 14 residues. The germline V gene has CDR1 SEHNR and CDR2 FQNEAQ (reference sequence). CDR3 nucleotide sequence: TGTGCCAGCAGCTTAGGTGGCAGTTACACTGAAGCTTTCTTT. Its protein product is CASSLGGSYTEAFF.

V is TRBV20-1 and J is TRBJ1-1, with 7 bases lining up with TRBD1. Trimming took 3 bases from V and 5 from J; bases not matched to a gene: 6. CDR1 is DFQATT, CDR2 SNEGSKA, per germline (reference sequence). This CDR3 spans 13 amino acids. Written as DNA, the CDR3 is TGCAGTGCTAGTCGGACAGGAAGGACTGAAGCTTTCTTT. Residues: CSASRTGRTEAFF.

This rearrangement joins TRBV27 to TRBJ2-7, with a weak D call TRBD1 (6 bases). CDR3 length equals 15 residues. The germline CDR1 and CDR2 sequences are MNHEY and SMNVEV (reference sequence). Trimming stripped 3 bases from V and 3 bases from J, with 15 bases between. The DNA of the CDR3 is TGTGCCAGCAGTTTTCTGACAGGCACCGACTACGAGCAGTACTTC. This codes for CASSFLTGTDYEQYF.